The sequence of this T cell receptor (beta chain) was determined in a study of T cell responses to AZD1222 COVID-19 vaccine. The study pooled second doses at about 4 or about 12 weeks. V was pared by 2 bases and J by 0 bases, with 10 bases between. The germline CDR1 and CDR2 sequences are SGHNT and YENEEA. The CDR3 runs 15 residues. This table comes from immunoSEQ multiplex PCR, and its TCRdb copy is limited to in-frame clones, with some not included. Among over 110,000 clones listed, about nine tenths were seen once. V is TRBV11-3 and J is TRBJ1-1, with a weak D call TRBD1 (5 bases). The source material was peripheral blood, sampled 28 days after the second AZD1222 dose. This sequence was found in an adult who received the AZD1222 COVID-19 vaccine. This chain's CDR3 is CASSLQTEMNTEAFF. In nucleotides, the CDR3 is TGTGCCAGCAGCTTACAGACAGAGATGAACACTGAAGCTTTCTTT.